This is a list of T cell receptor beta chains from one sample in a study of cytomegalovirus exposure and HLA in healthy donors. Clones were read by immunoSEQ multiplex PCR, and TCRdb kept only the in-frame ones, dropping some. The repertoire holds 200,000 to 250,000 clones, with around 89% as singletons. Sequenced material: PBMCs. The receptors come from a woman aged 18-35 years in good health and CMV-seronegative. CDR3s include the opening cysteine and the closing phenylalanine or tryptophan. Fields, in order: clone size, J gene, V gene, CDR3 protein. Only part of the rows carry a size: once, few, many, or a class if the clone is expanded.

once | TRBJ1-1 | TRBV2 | CAGGTEMNTEAFF
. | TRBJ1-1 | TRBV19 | CASNQGQGAIRGTEAFF
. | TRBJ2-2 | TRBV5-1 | CASRPVAETNTGELFF
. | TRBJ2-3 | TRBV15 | CATGSGGAGDTQYF
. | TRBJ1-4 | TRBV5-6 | CASSLTANEKLFF
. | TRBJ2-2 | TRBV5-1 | CASRRLAGVYTGELFF
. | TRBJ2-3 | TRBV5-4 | CASSFGQGARTDTQYF
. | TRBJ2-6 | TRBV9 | CASSVSGSGANVLTF
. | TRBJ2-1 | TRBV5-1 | CASSHGLADEQFF
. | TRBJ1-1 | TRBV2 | CASRSTGSNTEAFF
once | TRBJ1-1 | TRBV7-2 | CASSLRRNTEAFF
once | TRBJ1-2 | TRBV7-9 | CASSPTLDREDGYTF
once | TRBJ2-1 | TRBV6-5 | CASEARGYNEQFF
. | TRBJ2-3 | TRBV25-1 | CASSATGFDTQYF
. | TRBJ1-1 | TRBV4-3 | CASSQRTVNTEAFF
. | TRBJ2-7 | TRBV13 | CASSSSVGGGSDYEQYF
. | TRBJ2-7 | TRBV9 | CASSVEGDNSYEQYF
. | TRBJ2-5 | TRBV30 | CAWGRGYVQTQYF
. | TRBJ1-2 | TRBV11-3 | CASSSVNRATQTMNYGYTF
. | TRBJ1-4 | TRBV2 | CASSGQGLSEKLFF
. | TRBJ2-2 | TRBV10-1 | CAPIPRGNTGELFF
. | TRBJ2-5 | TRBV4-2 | CASSRSSGVGETQYF
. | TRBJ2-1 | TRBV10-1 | CASSEGSGSSYEQFF
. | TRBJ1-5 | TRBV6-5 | CASSQTGVSNQPQHF
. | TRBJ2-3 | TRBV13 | CASSDDASGGDTQYF
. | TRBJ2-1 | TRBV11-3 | CASSLDPHLAGGFNEQFF
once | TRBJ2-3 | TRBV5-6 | CASSLLSSTDTQYF
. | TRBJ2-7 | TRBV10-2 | CAAGLSYEQYF
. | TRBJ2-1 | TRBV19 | CASSIWREGGNEQFF
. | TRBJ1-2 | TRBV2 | CASRTAFGNGYTF
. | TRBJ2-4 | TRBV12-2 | CASRPERGALAKNIQYF
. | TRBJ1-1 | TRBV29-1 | CSVVASSQNTEAFF
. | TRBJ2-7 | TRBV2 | CASLDRDSYEQYF
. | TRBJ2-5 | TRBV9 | CASSVIPGSPETQYF
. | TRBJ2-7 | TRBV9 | CASSRGGAGVARDEQYF
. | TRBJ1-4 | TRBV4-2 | CASSQVHSGGGNEKLFF
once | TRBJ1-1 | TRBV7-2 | CASSLFGAKRPEAFF
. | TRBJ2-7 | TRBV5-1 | CASSLASAGRFIYEQYF
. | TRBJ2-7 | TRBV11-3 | CASSPGLETYEQYF
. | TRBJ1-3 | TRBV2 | CASRTTEDLSGNTIYF
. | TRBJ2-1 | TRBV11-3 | CASSPIRDNEQFF
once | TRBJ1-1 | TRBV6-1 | CASSEPNRVNTEAFF
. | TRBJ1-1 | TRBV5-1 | CASSLWTANTEAFF
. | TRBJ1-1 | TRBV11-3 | CASSLTRNTEAFF
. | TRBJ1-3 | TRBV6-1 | CASSEQGAGNTIYF
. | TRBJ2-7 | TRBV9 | CASSEGLAGTYEQYF
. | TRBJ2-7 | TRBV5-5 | CASSLGGRVINEQYF
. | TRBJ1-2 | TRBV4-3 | CASSQSGTADYGYTF
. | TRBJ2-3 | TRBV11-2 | CASSLWGGGETDTQYF
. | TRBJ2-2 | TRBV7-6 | CASSPRTGQTGELFF
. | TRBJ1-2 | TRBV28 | CASRSGTGPYGYTF
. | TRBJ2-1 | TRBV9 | CASSGRGPYNEQFF
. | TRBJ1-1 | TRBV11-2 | CASSSLDTGETEAFF
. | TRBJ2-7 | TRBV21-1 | CASSKVGLSYYEQYF
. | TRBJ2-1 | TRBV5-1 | CASSLDNEQFF